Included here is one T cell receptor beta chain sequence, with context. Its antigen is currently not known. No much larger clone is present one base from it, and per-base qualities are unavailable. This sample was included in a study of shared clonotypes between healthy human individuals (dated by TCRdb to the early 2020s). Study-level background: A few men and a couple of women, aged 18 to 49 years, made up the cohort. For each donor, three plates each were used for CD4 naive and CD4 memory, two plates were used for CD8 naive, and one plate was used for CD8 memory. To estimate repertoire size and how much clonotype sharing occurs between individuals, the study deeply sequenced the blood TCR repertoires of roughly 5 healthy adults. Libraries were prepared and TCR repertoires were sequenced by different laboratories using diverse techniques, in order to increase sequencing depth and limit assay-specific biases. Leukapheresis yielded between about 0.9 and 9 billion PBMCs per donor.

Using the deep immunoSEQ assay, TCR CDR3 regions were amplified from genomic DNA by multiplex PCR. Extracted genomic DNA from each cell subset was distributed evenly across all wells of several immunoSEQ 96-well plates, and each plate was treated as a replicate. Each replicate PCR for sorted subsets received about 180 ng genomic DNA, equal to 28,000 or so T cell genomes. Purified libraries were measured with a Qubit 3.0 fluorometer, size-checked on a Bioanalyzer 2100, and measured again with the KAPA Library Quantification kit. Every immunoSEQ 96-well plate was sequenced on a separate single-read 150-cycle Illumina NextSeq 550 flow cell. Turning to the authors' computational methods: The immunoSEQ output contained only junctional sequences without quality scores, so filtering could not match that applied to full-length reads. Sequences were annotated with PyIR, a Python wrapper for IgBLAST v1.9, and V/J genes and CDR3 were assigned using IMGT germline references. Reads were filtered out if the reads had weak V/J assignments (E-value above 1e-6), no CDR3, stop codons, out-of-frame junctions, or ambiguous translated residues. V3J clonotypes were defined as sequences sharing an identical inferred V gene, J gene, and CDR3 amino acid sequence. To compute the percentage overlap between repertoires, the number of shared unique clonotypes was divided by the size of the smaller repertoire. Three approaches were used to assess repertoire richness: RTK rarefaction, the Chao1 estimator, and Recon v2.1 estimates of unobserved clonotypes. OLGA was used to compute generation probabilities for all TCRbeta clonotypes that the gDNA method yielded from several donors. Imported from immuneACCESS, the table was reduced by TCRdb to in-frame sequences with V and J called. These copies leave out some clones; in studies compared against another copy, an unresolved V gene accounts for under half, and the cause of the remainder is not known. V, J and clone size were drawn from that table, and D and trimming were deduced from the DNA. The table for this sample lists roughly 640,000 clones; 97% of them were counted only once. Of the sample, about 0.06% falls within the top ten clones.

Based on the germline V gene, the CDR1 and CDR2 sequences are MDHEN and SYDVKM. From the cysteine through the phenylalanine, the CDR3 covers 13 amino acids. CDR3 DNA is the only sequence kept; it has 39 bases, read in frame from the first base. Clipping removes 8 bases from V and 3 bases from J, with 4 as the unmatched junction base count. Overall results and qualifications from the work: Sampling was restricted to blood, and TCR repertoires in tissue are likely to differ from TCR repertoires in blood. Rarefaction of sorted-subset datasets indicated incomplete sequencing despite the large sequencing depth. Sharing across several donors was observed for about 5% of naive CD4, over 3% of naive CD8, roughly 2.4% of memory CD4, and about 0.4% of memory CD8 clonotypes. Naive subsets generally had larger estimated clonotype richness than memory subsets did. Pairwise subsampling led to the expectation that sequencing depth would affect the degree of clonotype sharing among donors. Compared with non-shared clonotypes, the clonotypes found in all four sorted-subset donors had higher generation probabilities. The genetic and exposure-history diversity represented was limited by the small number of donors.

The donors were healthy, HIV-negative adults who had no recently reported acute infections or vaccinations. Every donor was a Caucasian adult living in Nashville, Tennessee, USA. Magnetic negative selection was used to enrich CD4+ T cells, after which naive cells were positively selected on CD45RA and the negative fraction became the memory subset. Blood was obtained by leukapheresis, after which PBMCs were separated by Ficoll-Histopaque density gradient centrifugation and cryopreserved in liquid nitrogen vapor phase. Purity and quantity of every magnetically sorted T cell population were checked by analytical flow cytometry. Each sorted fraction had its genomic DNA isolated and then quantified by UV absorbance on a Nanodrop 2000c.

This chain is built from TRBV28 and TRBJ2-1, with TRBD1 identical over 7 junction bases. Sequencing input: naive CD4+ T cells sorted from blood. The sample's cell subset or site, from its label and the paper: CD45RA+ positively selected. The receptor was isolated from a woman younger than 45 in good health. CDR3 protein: CASGDSFYNEQFF. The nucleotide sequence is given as TGTGCCAGCGGGGACAGCTTCTACAATGAGCAGTTCTTC.